The 20 T cell receptor beta chains below come from one sample, sequenced in a study of circulating CD8 cells and anti-PD-1 response in melanoma. Four subsets defined by PD-1 and/or TIGIT were sorted from live CD3+CD8+TCRalphabeta+ cells. The QIAseq Immune Repertoire TCR panel built the libraries from approximately 15 ng of total RNA. TCRdb processed the reads anew with MiXCR; each CDR3 protein has one entry. The table includes around 500 distinct CDR3 sequences, around a tenth detected once. Sequenced here: CD8+ T cells from PBMCs, sampled at baseline or after one month of anti-PD-1 therapy (not recorded which). The receptors come from a human donor with melanoma.

The rearrangement joins TRBV7-2 to TRBJ2-4; 10 bases map to TRBD2. The CDR3 extends over 21 amino acids. With 1 base clipped from V and 2 bases from J, the junction kept 17 bases outside the gene matches. From germline, CDR1 is SGHTA and CDR2 FQGNSA. CDR3 bases: TGTGCCAGCAGCTTAGAAGGCGTTAGCGGGGGGTATTTCGGAACCAAAAACATTCAGTACTTC. Its translation is CASSLEGVSGGYFGTKNIQYF. The entire variable domain, with the rest obtained from reference TRBV7-2 and TRBJ2-4, is as follows: GAGVSQSPSNKVTEKGKDVELRCDPISGHTALYWYRQSLGQGLEFLIYFQGNSAPDKSGLPSDRFSAERTGGSVSTLTIQRTQQEDSAVYLCASSLEGVSGGYFGTKNIQYFGAGTRLSVL.

In its sample, this clonotype was seen a few times. This chain connects TRBV19 to TRBJ1-1; TRBD1 might be the D (5 bases). The CDR3 spans 13 residues. V was clipped by 1 base and J by 5 bases, with 8 bases between them. Germline V lookup: CDR1 LNHDA, CDR2 SQIVND (reference sequence). CDR3 amino acids: CASSIGGGTEAFF. DNA for the CDR3: TGTGCCAGTAGTATAGGTGGGGGAACTGAAGCTTTCTTT.

This clonotype was recorded a few times. A much larger clonotype is one base distant, so this may be a read error. The chain carries TRBV27 and TRBJ2-5; maybe TRBD1 (5 bases). Trimming stripped 7 bases from V and 1 base from J, with 13 bases between. Per germline, CDR1 MNHEY and CDR2 SMNVEV (reference sequence). This CDR3 region has 14 residues. The CDR3 DNA is TGTGCCAGCATGGGTTGGGGCTCCCAAGAGACCCAGTACTTC. Its translation: CASMGWGSQETQYF.

This clonotype qualifies as large. This rearrangement joins TRBV7-9 to TRBJ2-1, with TRBD2 as a possible D gene (5 bases). The CDR3 length is 16 residues. Germline V gene sequence: CDR1 SEHNR, CDR2 FQNEAQ (reference sequence). The V and J ends lost 5 bases and 0 bases respectively, with 14 bases between them. CDR3 amino acids: CASSGLRGSSYNEQFF. The CDR3 DNA reads as TGTGCCAGCAGCGGGCTACGGGGTAGCTCCTACAATGAGCAGTTCTTC.

This clonotype is large by share. The rearrangement uses TRBV7-2 and TRBJ1-5, with TRBD1 as a possible D gene (5 bases). V lost 1 base to trimming and J lost 6 bases, with 13 bases between them. Germline CDR1 and CDR2: SGHTA and FQGNSA. The CDR3 runs to 15 residues. The CDR3: CASSLDGGPVQPQHF. The DNA for the CDR3 is TGTGCCAGCAGCTTAGATGGGGGACCGGTTCAGCCCCAGCATTTT.

This clonotype has a handful of counts. V usage is TRBV12-3 or TRBV12-4 and J usage is TRBJ2-5; possibly TRBD2 for D (7 bases). The V gene lost 5 bases and the J gene lost 7 bases, with 20 bases spanning the gap. This CDR3 contains 15 residues. The CDR3 region is CASSLWGGREGTQYF. The DNA for the CDR3 is TGTGCCAGCAGTCTCTGGGGGGGCCGCGAGGGGACCCAGTACTTC.

Relative to its sample, this clonotype is medium-sized (0.01 to 0.1%). V usage is TRBV5-6 and J usage is TRBJ1-1; no reliable D call. Germline CDR1 SGHDT, CDR2 YYEEEE. Trimming stripped 0 bases from V and 5 bases from J, with 2 bases between. The CDR3 loop spans 11 amino acids. In DNA form, the CDR3 reads TGTGCCAGCAGCTTGGTTACTGAAGCTTTCTTT. Translating gives CASSLVTEAFF.

In this sample, this clonotype is large (0.1 to 1%). This sequence joins TRBV19 and TRBJ2-5; TRBD1 matches at 11 bases. The CDR3 loop spans 16 amino acids. Germline values: CDR1 LNHDA, CDR2 SQIVND (reference sequence). V lost 6 bases, J lost 3 bases, and 9 bases stayed unmatched. The CDR3 DNA follows: TGTGCCAGTAGCCATCGCCGGGGACAGGGGGAAGAGACCCAGTACTTC. It specifies CASSHRRGQGEETQYF.

By sample fraction, this clonotype is medium-sized. The chain uses TRBV7-2 and TRBJ2-3, with TRBD2 identical over 10 bases. V lost 5 bases to trimming and J lost 5 bases; unmatched junction nucleotides: 7. Germline lookup yields CDR1 SGHTA and CDR2 FQGNSA. There are 15 residues in the CDR3. DNA for the CDR3: TGTGCCAGCAGCCTAACTAGCGGGGTTGGAGATACGCAGTATTTT. It translates to CASSLTSGVGDTQYF.

Comments on this clonotype: Since a much larger clone is just one base distant, this may be a read error. V is TRBV30 and J is TRBJ2-7; the match to TRBD2 covers 10 bases. The CDR3 is 15 residues long. Germline assignment: CDR1 GTSNPN and CDR2 SVGIG (reference sequence). The CDR3 loop is CAWGVPASGGYEQYF. For the CDR3, the DNA is TGTGCCTGGGGTGTACCCGCTAGCGGGGGTTACGAGCAGTACTTC.

Details on this clonotype: This may stem from a read error, because a much larger clone lies one nucleotide away. The V gene is TRBV27, the J gene TRBJ2-1, with no clear D. This CDR3 is built from 12 residues. Per the germline V gene, CDR1 is MNHEY and CDR2 is SMNVEV (reference sequence). CDR3 in amino acids: CTSSLSGREQFF. The CDR3 DNA follows: TGTACCAGCAGTTTATCAGGCCGTGAGCAGTTCTTC.

This clonotype qualifies as large. This clone may be a read error of a much larger clone one base away. V is TRBV19 and J is TRBJ1-5; no firm D call. CDR3 size: 13 residues. V dropped 3 bases and J dropped 7 bases, with 10 bases sitting between them. CDR1 and CDR2 from the germline V gene are LNHDA and SQIVND (reference sequence). CDR3 residues: CASSIGGRQPQHF. DNA for the CDR3: TGTGCCAGTAGTATCGGAGGAAGGCAGCCCCAGCATTTT. Variable domain in full (rest from reference TRBV19 and TRBJ1-5): DGGITQSPKYLFRKEGQNVTLSCEQNLNHDAMYWYRQDPGQGLRLIYYSQIVNDFQKGDIAEGYSVSREKKESFPLTVTSAQKNPTAFYLCASSIGGRQPQHFGDGTRLSIL.

By its share, this clonotype is large. The chain combines TRBV20-1 with TRBJ2-7; 7 nucleotides agree with TRBD1. The CDR3 is 15 amino acids. Germline V CDR1 and CDR2: DFQATT, SNEGSKA (reference sequence). Losses at the gene ends were 3 bases for V and 2 bases for J; bases not matched to a gene: 10. CDR3 region: CSASSTDRPTYEQYF. The CDR3 coding sequence is TGCAGTGCTAGCTCGACGGACAGGCCTACCTACGAGCAGTACTTC.

By its share, this clonotype is large. The rearrangement links TRBV16 to TRBJ2-3, with TRBD1 matching 8 bases. This CDR3 has 15 residues. Germline V gives CDR1 KGHSY, CDR2 FQNENV. V gave up 2 bases and J gave up 1 base; unmatched junction bases: 2. In DNA form, the CDR3 reads TGTGCCAGCAGCCAACCGGACAGGGGCACAGATACGCAGTATTTT. Translation gives CASSQPDRGTDTQYF.

In the case of this clonotype: One base away lies a much larger clone, so this may be a sequencing read error. The CDR3 end shows no conserved phenylalanine or tryptophan, and so a read error is likely. This rearrangement joins TRBV19 to TRBJ2-7, with TRBD2 as a possible D gene (5 bases). Germline CDR1 reads LNHDA; CDR2 reads SQIVND (reference sequence). The CDR3 has 13 residues. V dropped 6 bases and J dropped 3 bases, with 12 bases sitting between them. CDR3 coding DNA: TGTGCCAGTAGCCTCACTAGGGACTACGAGCAGTACCTC. It codes for CASSLTRDYEQYL.

This clonotype counts as hyperexpanded (1% or more). The chain uses TRBV6-6 and TRBJ2-7; D remains unclear. CDR3 length: 12 residues. Per the germline V gene, CDR1 is MNHNY and CDR2 is SVGAGI (reference sequence). With 2 bases removed from V and 6 bases from J, the gap between germline ends came to 8 bases. In DNA form, the CDR3 reads TGTGCCAGCAGTTACCTCCATACCGAGCAGTACTTC. This encodes CASSYLHTEQYF.

This clonotype was found a few times. The genes are TRBV6-6 and TRBJ1-2, with 7 bases aligning to TRBD1. This CDR3 contains 14 residues. V lost 5 bases, J lost 2 bases, and 5 bases stayed unmatched. Per germline, CDR1 MNHNY and CDR2 SVGAGI (reference sequence). CDR3 sequence (DNA): TGTGCCAGCAGTCAGGCGACAGGGAACTATGGCTACACCTTC. It yields the protein CASSQATGNYGYTF.

This clonotype is labeled as large. The genes are TRBV27 and TRBJ2-7; the D gene is possibly TRBD1 (5 bases). The CDR3 runs 12 residues. V was clipped by 8 bases and J by 0 bases, with 8 bases between them. Germline V gene lookup returns CDR1 MNHEY and CDR2 SMNVEV (reference sequence). Here the CDR3 reads CASGASSYEQYF. In DNA, the CDR3 is TGTGCCAGCGGGGCTAGCTCCTACGAGCAGTACTTC.

Sample share makes this clonotype large. J is TRBJ2-3 and V is TRBV24-1, with TRBD2 matching 10 bases. The CDR3 consists of 18 residues. Germline V lookup: CDR1 KGHDR, CDR2 SFDVKD. With V trimmed by 3 bases and J by 0 bases, 8 bases remained unmatched. The CDR3 coding sequence is TGTGCCACCAGTGATCCACCGACTAGCGGGTTTAGCACAGATACGCAGTATTTT. As protein: CATSDPPTSGFSTDTQYF.

This clonotype is medium-sized by share. This chain links TRBV27 with TRBJ2-1; D is undetermined. CDR3 length equals 12 residues. The V and J ends lost 0 bases and 9 bases respectively, with 6 bases between them. CDR1 and CDR2 from the germline V gene are MNHEY and SMNVEV (reference sequence). For the CDR3, the DNA is TGTGCCAGCAGTTTATCAGGCCGTGAGCAGTTCTTC. Translation gives CASSLSGREQFF.